This TCR beta chain originates from a study of a mutant IDH1 vaccine in newly diagnosed glioma. Study-wide context: Scheduled for weeks 1, 3, 5, 7, 11, 15, 19 and 23, eight vaccinations were given to patients. Treated patients showed a male proportion of approximately 62%, a female proportion of about 40%, and a mean age of around 40 years.

TCRdb's table, derived via immunoSEQ multiplex PCR, lists solely in-frame clones and lacks some. The sample lists 75,000 to 80,000 clones; more than 85% were seen once. Remarks on this clone: Its specificity is not known.

Described time point: week 5, during vaccination. Each vaccine dose was 300 ug of mutant IDH1 20-mer peptide, with topical imiquimod. The CDR3 runs 14 residues. Germline V CDR1 and CDR2: LNHDA, SQIVND (reference sequence). The J segment lost 4 bases and the V segment lost 3 bases, leaving 4 bases of the junction unmatched. The genes are TRBV19 and TRBJ1-1, with 8 bases lining up with TRBD1. This specimen was PBMCs, taken from a glioma patient whose treatment included an IDH1 peptide vaccine. The source of this sequence is a woman between 50 and 59 years old with glioma. In nucleotides, the CDR3 is TGTGCCAGTAGTATCGTTGGGACAGGCACTGAAGCTTTCTTT. It codes for CASSIVGTGTEAFF.